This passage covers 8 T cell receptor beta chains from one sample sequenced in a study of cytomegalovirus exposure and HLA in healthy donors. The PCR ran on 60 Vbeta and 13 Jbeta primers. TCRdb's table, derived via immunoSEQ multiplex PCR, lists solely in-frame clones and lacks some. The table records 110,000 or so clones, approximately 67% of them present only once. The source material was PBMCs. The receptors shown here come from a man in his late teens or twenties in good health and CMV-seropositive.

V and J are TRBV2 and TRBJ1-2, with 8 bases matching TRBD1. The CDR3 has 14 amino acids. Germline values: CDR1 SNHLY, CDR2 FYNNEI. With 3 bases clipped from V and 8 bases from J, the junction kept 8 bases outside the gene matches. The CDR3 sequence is CASSESGTGYGYTF. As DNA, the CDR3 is TGTGCCAGCAGTGAGTCCGGGACAGGCTACGGCTACACCTTC.

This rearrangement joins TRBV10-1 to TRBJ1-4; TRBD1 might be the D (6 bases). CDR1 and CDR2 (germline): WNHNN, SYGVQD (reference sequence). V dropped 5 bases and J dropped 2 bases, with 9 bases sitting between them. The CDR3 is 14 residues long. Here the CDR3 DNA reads TGCGCCAGCAGTTTGGACAGCACTAATGAAAAACTGTTTTTT. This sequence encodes CASSLDSTNEKLFF.

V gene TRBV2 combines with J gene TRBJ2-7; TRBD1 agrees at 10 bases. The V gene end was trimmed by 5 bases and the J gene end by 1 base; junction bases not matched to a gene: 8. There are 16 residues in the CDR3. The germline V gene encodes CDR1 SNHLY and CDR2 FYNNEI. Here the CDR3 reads CASSPGTGVLSYEQYF. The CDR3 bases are TGTGCCAGCAGTCCCGGGACAGGGGTACTTTCCTACGAGCAGTACTTC.

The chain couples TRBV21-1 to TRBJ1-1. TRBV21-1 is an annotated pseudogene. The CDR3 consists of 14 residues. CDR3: CASSKGLGNTEAFF. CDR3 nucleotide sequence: TGTGCCAGCAGCAAGGGACTGGGGAACACTGAAGCTTTCTTT.

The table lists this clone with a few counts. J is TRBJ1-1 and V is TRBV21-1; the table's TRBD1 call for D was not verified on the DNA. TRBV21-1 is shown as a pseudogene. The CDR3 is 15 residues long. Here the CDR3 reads CASSTQDRGRTEAFF. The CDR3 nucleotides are TGTGCCAGCAGCACCCAAGACAGGGGACGCACTGAAGCTTTCTTT.

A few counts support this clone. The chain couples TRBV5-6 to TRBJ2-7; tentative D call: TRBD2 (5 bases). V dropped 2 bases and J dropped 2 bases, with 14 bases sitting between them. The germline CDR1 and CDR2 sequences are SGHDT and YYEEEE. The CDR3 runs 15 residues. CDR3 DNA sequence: TGTGCCAGCAGCTTAGCTCTGGAGGTCCCCTACGAGCAGTACGTC. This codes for CASSLALEVPYEQYV.

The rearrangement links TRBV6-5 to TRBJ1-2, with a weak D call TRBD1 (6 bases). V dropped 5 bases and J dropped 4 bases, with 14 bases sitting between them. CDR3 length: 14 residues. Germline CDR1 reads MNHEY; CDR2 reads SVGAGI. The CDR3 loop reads CASSRGGRGYGYTF. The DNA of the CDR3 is TGTGCCAGCAGTCGCGGGGGCAGGGGCTATGGCTACACCTTC.

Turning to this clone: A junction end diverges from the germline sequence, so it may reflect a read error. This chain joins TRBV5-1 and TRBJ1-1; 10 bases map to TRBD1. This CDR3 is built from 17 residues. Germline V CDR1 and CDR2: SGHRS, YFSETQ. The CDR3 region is CASSLGDRGFMNPEAFF. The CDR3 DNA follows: TGCGCCAGCAGCTTGGGGGACAGGGGTTTCATGAACCCTGAAGCTTTCTTT.